The rows below give T cell receptor beta chains drawn from one sample of a study of early T cells in non-severe SARS-CoV-2 infection. TCRdb reprocessed the 5' RACE reads with MiXCR, giving one entry per CDR3 protein. This sample has roughly 48,000 distinct CDR3 sequences, with just over 8% found just once. Sequencing was performed on whole blood. The receptors originated from an adult who was a healthcare worker with PCR-confirmed SARS-CoV-2 infection or an uninfected control (not recorded which). The CDR3 runs from the conserved cysteine through the conserved F or W. A D gene is named only where the DNA matches it firmly. Expanded clones are given a class, and other clones once, few, many or no size at all.

V	J	D	size	CDR3	DNA
TRBV5-1	TRBJ1-1	.	many	CASSFRTGSEAFF	TGCGCCAGCAGCTTTCGAACCGGATCTGAAGCTTTCTTT
TRBV18	TRBJ2-3	TRBD1	many	CASSTGTGGSDTQYF	TGTGCCAGCTCAACCGGGACAGGGGGCTCAGATACGCAGTATTTT
TRBV28	TRBJ2-7	.	.	CASSPSLAGRDEQYF	TGTGCCAGCAGTCCCTCTCTGGCAGGGCGGGACGAGCAGTACTTC
TRBV20-1	TRBJ1-1	.	few	CSARAVSGQGTEAFF	TGCAGTGCTAGAGCGGTTTCCGGCCAGGGCACTGAAGCTTTCTTT
TRBV4-1	TRBJ2-3	TRBD2	.	CASSIQTSGGYSDTQYF	TGCGCCAGCAGCATCCAGACTAGCGGGGGGTACTCAGATACGCAGTATTTT
TRBV2	TRBJ2-7	TRBD2	.	CASRTSGGAPYEQYF	TGTGCCAGCAGGACTAGCGGGGGGGCCCCCTACGAGCAGTACTTC
TRBV11-2	TRBJ2-3	.	few	CASSAVTDTQYF	TGTGCCAGCAGCGCCGTCACAGATACGCAGTATTTT
TRBV7-2	TRBJ2-1	TRBD2	many	CASSSKAGAYNEQFF	TGTGCCAGCAGCTCTAAAGCGGGGGCCTACAATGAGCAGTTCTTC
TRBV28	TRBJ1-2	.	.	CASSTVNGYTF	TGTGCCAGCAGTACAGTGAACGGCTACACCTTC
TRBV13	TRBJ1-1	.	few	CASPGKEAFF	TGTGCCAGCCCCGGGAAGGAAGCTTTCTTT
TRBV18	TRBJ2-7	TRBD2	many	CASSPRRGAVREQYF	TGTGCCAGCTCACCAAGGCGGGGGGCTGTTCGCGAGCAGTACTTC
TRBV12-3/TRBV12-4	TRBJ2-2	TRBD2	few	CASTREVAGELFF	TGTGCCAGCACTCGGGAGGTCGCCGGGGAGCTGTTTTTT
TRBV25-1	TRBJ2-3	TRBD2	many	CASSRPGGGQYF	TGTGCCAGCTCCCGACCGGGGGGTGGGCAGTATTTT
TRBV12-3/TRBV12-4	TRBJ2-1	.	.	CASSYTGSYNEQFF	TGTGCCAGCAGTTACACAGGGAGCTACAATGAGCAGTTCTTC
TRBV19	TRBJ1-2	.	.	CASSIPLGYGYTF	TGTGCCAGTAGTATCCCTCTGGGGTATGGCTACACCTTC
TRBV6-1	TRBJ2-3	TRBD2	few	CASSGLAGGPDTQYF	TGTGCCAGCAGTGGACTAGCGGGAGGGCCAGATACGCAGTATTTT
TRBV7-2	TRBJ1-5	.	.	CASSPYTVNQPQHF	TGTGCCAGCAGCCCCTACACAGTCAATCAGCCCCAGCATTTT
TRBV25-1	TRBJ2-3	.	many	CASSEYADTQYF	TGTGCCAGCAGTGAATACGCAGATACGCAGTATTTT
TRBV27	TRBJ1-5	.	.	CASSSYTGPTTSNQPQHF	TGTGCCAGCAGTTCCTACACAGGGCCTACTACGAGCAATCAGCCCCAGCATTTT
TRBV6-5	TRBJ2-1	TRBD2	.	CASSPSGRSNEQFF	TGTGCCAGCAGTCCTAGCGGGAGGTCCAATGAGCAGTTCTTC
TRBV3-1	TRBJ2-7	.	few	CASMSGSYEQYF	TGTGCCAGCATGAGCGGGTCCTACGAGCAGTACTTC
TRBV7-8	TRBJ1-5	.	many	CASSPNPPGGSNQPQHF	TGTGCCAGCAGCCCAAACCCCCCCGGGGGTAGCAATCAGCCCCAGCATTTT
TRBV28	TRBJ2-3	.	many	CASSLVWTVTDTQYF	TGTGCCAGCAGTTTGGTATGGACGGTCACAGATACGCAGTATTTT
TRBV19	TRBJ2-1	.	.	CASMWNNEQFF	TGTGCCAGTATGTGGAACAATGAGCAGTTCTTC
TRBV5-4	TRBJ2-2	.	few	CASSLAPGRSNTGELFF	TGTGCCAGCAGCTTGGCCCCGGGACGATCGAACACCGGGGAGCTGTTTTTT
TRBV28	TRBJ2-2	.	.	CASSPPGELFF	TGTGCCAGCAGCCCACCCGGGGAGCTGTTTTTT
TRBV7-8	TRBJ2-1	.	many	CASKGGSYNEQFF	TGTGCCAGTAAGGGAGGCTCCTACAATGAGCAGTTCTTC
TRBV6-5	TRBJ2-2	.	.	CASSQLGNTGELFF	TGTGCCAGCAGTCAGCTAGGGAACACCGGGGAGCTGTTTTTT
TRBV7-2	TRBJ2-5	.	.	CASSQAGVNTRETQYF	TGTGCCAGCAGCCAGGCCGGGGTCAACACCCGAGAGACCCAGTACTTC
TRBV4-3	TRBJ1-2	TRBD1	medium-sized	CASSQDRQGASGYTF	TGCGCCAGCAGCCAAGACAGACAGGGGGCAAGTGGCTACACCTTC
TRBV7-9	TRBJ1-2	.	few	CASSADRSSGYTF	TGTGCCAGCAGCGCCGACAGGAGTAGCGGCTACACCTTC
TRBV7-2	TRBJ2-4	TRBD1	few	CASSSDRGRDKNIQYF	TGTGCCAGCAGCTCTGACAGGGGGCGCGACAAAAACATTCAGTACTTC
TRBV19	TRBJ2-1	TRBD2	many	CASSMPRSGTGERDEQFF	TGTGCCAGTAGTATGCCCCGTAGCGGGACGGGAGAAAGGGATGAGCAGTTCTTC
TRBV24-1	TRBJ1-2	.	.	CATSRGGSNYGYTF	TGTGCCACCAGCCGCGGAGGGAGCAACTATGGCTACACCTTC
TRBV7-9	TRBJ2-1	.	few	CASSLVGQFF	TGTGCCAGCAGCTTGGTCGGGCAGTTCTTC
TRBV10-3	TRBJ2-1	.	medium-sized	CAISEETSNEQFF	TGTGCCATCAGTGAGGAGACTAGCAATGAGCAGTTCTTC
TRBV2	TRBJ2-6	.	.	CASRDSDYSGANVLTF	TGTGCCAGCAGGGACAGTGACTACTCTGGGGCCAACGTCCTGACTTTC
TRBV7-9	TRBJ1-2	TRBD1	many	CASSSRDRGNDYGYTF	TGTGCCAGCAGCTCCCGGGACAGGGGCAACGACTATGGCTACACCTTC
TRBV6-5	TRBJ1-4	.	many	CASSRMGGALSEKLFF	TGTGCCAGCAGCCGAATGGGGGGGGCTTTAAGTGAAAAACTGTTTTTT
TRBV7-9	TRBJ2-1	.	many	CASSNSVGGSAYNEQFF	TGTGCCAGCAGCAATAGCGTCGGCGGTAGTGCATACAATGAGCAGTTCTTC
TRBV20-1	TRBJ2-5	TRBD2	few	CSAAPSRGGRETQYF	TGCAGTGCAGCTCCATCGCGGGGGGGCCGGGAGACCCAGTACTTC
TRBV6-6	TRBJ1-6	.	.	CASSYAPGSSYNSPLHF	TGTGCCAGCAGTTACGCCCCGGGGAGTAGCTATAATTCACCCCTCCACTTT
TRBV6-2/TRBV6-3	TRBJ2-7	.	many	CASGNLDLVSYEQYF	TGTGCCAGCGGAAACTTGGACCTCGTCTCCTACGAGCAGTACTTC
TRBV7-8	TRBJ1-5	TRBD1	many	CASSGRQGARAFGSNQPQHF	TGTGCCAGCAGCGGGAGACAGGGGGCGCGGGCGTTCGGTAGCAATCAGCCCCAGCATTTT
TRBV7-9	TRBJ2-7	.	many	CASSSTPSYEQYF	TGTGCCAGCAGCTCTACGCCCTCCTACGAGCAGTACTTC
TRBV7-2	TRBJ2-5	TRBD1	.	CASSHQPSGTGGKTQYF	TGTGCCAGCAGCCATCAACCATCCGGGACAGGGGGGAAGACCCAGTACTTC
TRBV4-1	TRBJ2-2	TRBD2	many	CASSQAGTSVLLGELFF	TGCGCCAGCAGCCAAGCAGGGACTAGCGTTCTTCTCGGGGAGCTGTTTTTT
TRBV27	TRBJ2-1	.	.	CASSFRRFYNEQFF	TGTGCCAGCAGTTTCAGGCGCTTCTACAATGAGCAGTTCTTC
TRBV12-3/TRBV12-4	TRBJ1-1	TRBD1	many	CASSMGGQGATEAFF	TGTGCCAGCAGTATGGGGGGACAGGGGGCCACTGAAGCTTTCTTT